This paragraph reports one T cell receptor (beta chain). These data come from a study of blood T cells in healthy people across ages. Across the whole study: Per two T cells, about one barcoded beta molecule was captured through template switching.

A second PCR of roughly 6 to 12 cycles used a sample-barcoded 5' primer and a J-beta primer mix. MiXCR was run by TCRdb on the 5' RACE reads, yielding one entry per CDR3 protein. The table has hundreds of thousands of distinct CDR3 sequences, about 44% seen once. The ends were cut back, 3 bases at V and 8 bases at J, with 11 bases in the middle. The CDR3 covers 13 residues. Looked up from germline, CDR1 is ENHRY and CDR2 is SYGVKD. Each donor gave 9 to 10 milliliters of peripheral blood. PBMCs, at least 7 million per sample, were isolated. Total RNA, at least 5.5 micrograms per sample, came from PBMCs.

This chain links TRBV10-3 with TRBJ2-1; D could derive from TRBD1 or TRBD2 (5 bases each). This sequence was found in a young man in good health. Source material: blood. In DNA, the CDR3 is TGTGCCATCAGTGACCGGGGCACCCATGAGCAGTTCTTC. It encodes CAISDRGTHEQFF.